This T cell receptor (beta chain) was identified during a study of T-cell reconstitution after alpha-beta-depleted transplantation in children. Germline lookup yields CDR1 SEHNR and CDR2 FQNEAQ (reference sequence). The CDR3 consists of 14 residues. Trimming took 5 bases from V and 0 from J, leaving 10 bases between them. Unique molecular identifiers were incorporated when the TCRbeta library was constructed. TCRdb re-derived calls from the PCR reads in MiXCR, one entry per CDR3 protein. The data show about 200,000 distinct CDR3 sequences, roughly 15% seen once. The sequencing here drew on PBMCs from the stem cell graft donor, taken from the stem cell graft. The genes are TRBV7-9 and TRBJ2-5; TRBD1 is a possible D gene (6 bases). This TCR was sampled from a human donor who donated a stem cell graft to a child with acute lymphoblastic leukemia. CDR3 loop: CASSRGQNQETQYF. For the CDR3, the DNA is TGTGCCAGCAGCCGCGGACAGAACCAAGAGACCCAGTACTTC. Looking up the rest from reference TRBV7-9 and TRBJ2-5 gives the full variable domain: DTGVSQNPRHKITKRGQNVTFRCDPISEHNRLYWYRQTLGQGPEFLTYFQNEAQLEKSRLLSDRFSAERPKGSFSTLEIQRTEQGDSAMYLCASSRGQNQETQYFGPGTRLLVL.